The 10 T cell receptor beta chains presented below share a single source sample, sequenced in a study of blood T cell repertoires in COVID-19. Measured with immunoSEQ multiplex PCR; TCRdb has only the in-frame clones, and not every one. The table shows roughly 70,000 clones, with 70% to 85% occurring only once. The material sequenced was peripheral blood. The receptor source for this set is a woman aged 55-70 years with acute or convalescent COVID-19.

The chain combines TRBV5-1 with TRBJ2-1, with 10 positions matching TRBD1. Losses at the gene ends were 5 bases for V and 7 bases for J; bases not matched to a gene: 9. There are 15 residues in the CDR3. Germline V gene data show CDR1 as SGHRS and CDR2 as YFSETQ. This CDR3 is CASRQRQGATNEQFF. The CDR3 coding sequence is TGCGCCAGCAGACAACGACAGGGGGCAACGAATGAGCAGTTCTTC.

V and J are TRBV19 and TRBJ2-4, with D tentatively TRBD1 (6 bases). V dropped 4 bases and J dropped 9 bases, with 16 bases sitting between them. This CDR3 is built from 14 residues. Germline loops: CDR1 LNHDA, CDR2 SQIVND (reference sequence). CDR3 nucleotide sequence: TGTGCCAGTAGTACCGGGACAAGTAGTGGCATTCAGTACTTC. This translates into CASSTGTSSGIQYF.

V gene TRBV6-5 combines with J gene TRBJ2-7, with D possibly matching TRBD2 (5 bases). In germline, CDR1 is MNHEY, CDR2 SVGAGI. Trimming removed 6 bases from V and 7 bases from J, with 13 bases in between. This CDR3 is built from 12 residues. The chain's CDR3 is CASSPLRGEQYF. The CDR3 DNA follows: TGTGCCAGCAGCCCCCTCCGGGGAGAGCAGTACTTC.

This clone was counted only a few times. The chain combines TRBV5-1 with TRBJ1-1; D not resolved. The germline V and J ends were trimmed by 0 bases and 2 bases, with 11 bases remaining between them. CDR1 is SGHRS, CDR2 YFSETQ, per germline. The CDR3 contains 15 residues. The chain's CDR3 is CASSLVEGINTEAFF. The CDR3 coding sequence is TGCGCCAGCAGCTTGGTTGAGGGTATAAACACTGAAGCTTTCTTT.

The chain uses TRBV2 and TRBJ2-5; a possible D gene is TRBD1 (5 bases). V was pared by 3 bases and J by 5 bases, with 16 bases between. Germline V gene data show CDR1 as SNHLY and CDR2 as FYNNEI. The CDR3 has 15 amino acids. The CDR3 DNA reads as TGTGCCAGCAGTGAGGTTACAGGCCCGTGGGAGACCCAGTACTTC. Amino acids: CASSEVTGPWETQYF.

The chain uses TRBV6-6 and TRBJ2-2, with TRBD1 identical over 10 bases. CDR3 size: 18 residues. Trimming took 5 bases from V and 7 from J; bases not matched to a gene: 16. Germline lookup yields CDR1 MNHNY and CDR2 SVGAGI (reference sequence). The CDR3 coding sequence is TGTGCCAGCAGTCAGAGAGGTGGCTGGACAGGGGGAATCGGGGAGCTGTTTTTT. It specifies CASSQRGGWTGGIGELFF.

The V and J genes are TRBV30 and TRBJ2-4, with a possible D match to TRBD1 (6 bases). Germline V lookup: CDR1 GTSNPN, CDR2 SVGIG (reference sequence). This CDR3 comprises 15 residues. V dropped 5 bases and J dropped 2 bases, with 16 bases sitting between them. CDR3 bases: TGTGCCTGGGAAAGGAAGGGGGAAACCAAAAACATTCAGTACTTC. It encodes CAWERKGETKNIQYF. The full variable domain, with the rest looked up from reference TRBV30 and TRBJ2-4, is SQTIHQWPATLVQPVGSPLSLECTVEGTSNPNLYWYRQAAGRGLQLLFYSVGIGQISSEVPQNLSASRPQDRQFILSSKKLLLSDSGFYLCAWERKGETKNIQYFGAGTRLSVL.

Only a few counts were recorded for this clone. CDR3 in DNA: TGTGCCAGTAAGTTTAGCGGGAGCACAGATACGCAGTATTTT. Encoded protein: CASKFSGSTDTQYF. The gene calls are TRBV19 and TRBJ2-3; 7 bases agree with TRBD2. J was trimmed by 0 bases and V by 7 bases; bases with no gene match: 4. This CDR3 has 14 amino acids. The germline gives CDR1 LNHDA, CDR2 SQIVND (reference sequence).

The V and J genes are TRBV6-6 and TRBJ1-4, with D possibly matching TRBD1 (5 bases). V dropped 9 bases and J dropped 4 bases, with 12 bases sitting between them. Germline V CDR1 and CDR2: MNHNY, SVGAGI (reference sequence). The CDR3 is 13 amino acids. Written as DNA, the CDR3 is TGTGCCAGTTTCTGGGGCAATAATGAAAAACTGTTTTTT. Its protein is CASFWGNNEKLFF.

The chain's CDR3 is CASSRTENSYNEQFF. CDR3 bases: TGTGCCAGCAGCCGGACAGAAAACTCCTACAATGAGCAGTTCTTC. This rearrangement joins TRBV6-5 to TRBJ2-1, with D possibly matching TRBD1 (6 bases). This CDR3 spans 15 amino acids. The V gene's germline CDR1 is MNHEY and CDR2 SVGAGI. V was pared by 6 bases and J by 0 bases, with 12 bases between.